The 15 T cell receptor beta chains given below trace back to one sample, sequenced in a study of cytomegalovirus exposure and HLA in healthy donors. PCR was performed using 60 Vbeta and 13 Jbeta primers. Clones were sequenced by immunoSEQ multiplex PCR, and TCRdb holds only the in-frame ones, with some missing. In the table there are under 130,000 clones, 75% of which are singletons. Sequencing was carried out using PBMCs. The receptor source for this set is a man aged 40-49 years in good health and CMV-seronegative.

This clone was picked up a small number of times. The chain couples TRBV2 to TRBJ1-1; the D gene is possibly TRBD1 (5 bases). Trimming took off 11 bases at V and 8 bases at J, with 12 bases between the two ends. Germline V gene sequence: CDR1 SNHLY, CDR2 FYNNEI. CDR3 length equals 10 residues. The DNA for the CDR3 is TGTGCCGTAGGGGATCTAGAAGCTTTCTTT. Encoded protein: CAVGDLEAFF.

CDR3 residues: CASSSERIYNEQFF. In DNA form, the CDR3 reads TGTGCCAGCAGTTCCGAGCGGATCTACAATGAGCAGTTCTTC. The chain recombines TRBV25-1 with TRBJ2-1; D possibly corresponds to TRBD2 (5 bases). The CDR3 covers 14 residues. Trimming cost V 5 bases and J 3 bases, with 11 bases left between them. Germline V CDR1 and CDR2: MGHDK, SYGVNS.

The chain links TRBV27 to TRBJ2-7, with 8 bases fitting TRBD1. The germline CDR1 and CDR2 sequences are MNHEY and SMNVEV (reference sequence). The trim removed 5 bases at V and 2 bases at J, leaving 8 bases unmatched. The CDR3 consists of 15 residues. The CDR3 loop is CASSPLRQGTYEQYF. Here the CDR3 DNA reads TGTGCCAGCAGTCCGTTGAGACAGGGGACCTACGAGCAGTACTTC.

Points on this clone: The junction differs from germline at one of its ends, possibly a read error. The chain recombines TRBV7-9 with TRBJ1-2; D is unresolved. Per the germline V gene, CDR1 is SEHNR and CDR2 is FQNEAQ (reference sequence). The CDR3 runs to 14 residues. CDR3 sequence reads: CSSSPSTPVKGYTF. The DNA of the CDR3 is TGTTCCAGCAGCCCCTCGACACCCGTGAAAGGCTACACCTTC.

A note on this clone: At one of its ends the junction is not consistent with the germline gene, which may arise from a read error. This chain joins TRBV7-9 and TRBJ1-5; 7 positions agree with TRBD1. The CDR3 covers 15 residues. Germline CDR1 SEHNR, CDR2 FQNEAQ (reference sequence). This CDR3 reads CSSSPGDSPNQPQHF. The CDR3 nucleotides read TGTTCCAGCAGCCCAGGGGACAGCCCAAATCAGCCCCAGCATTTT.

This clone was found once. The V and J genes are TRBV7-8 and TRBJ1-3, with D perhaps TRBD1 (6 bases). The CDR3 consists of 16 residues. Germline CDR1 reads SGHVS; CDR2 reads FQNEAQ. Trimming took off 1 base at V and 0 bases at J, with 10 bases between the two ends. The CDR3 coding sequence is TGTGCCAGCAGCTTAGTCCCGGACAGCTCTGGAAACACCATATATTTT. Encoded protein: CASSLVPDSSGNTIYF.

The chain has TRBV19 and TRBJ2-1, with TRBD2 matching 12 bases. Germline V CDR1 and CDR2: LNHDA, SQIVND (reference sequence). The CDR3 is 17 amino acids. The junction had 12 bases not matched to a gene; V was cut back by 5 bases and J by 7 bases. The CDR3 DNA reads TGTGCCAGTAGTGTTCCCATCCTAGCGGGAGGGTCGAATGAGCAGTTCTTC. Amino acids: CASSVPILAGGSNEQFF.

The rearrangement joins TRBV30 to TRBJ1-3; D is unresolved. This CDR3 is built from 12 residues. Looked up from germline, CDR1 is GTSNPN and CDR2 is SVGIG (reference sequence). Trimming left V 2 bases short and J 5 bases short, with 7 bases between. DNA of the CDR3: TGTGCCTGGAGTCGGGGAAGAAACACCATATATTTT. It is translated as CAWSRGRNTIYF.

The count of this clone is one. The V gene is TRBV6-5, the J gene TRBJ1-2; weak D call: TRBD1 (6 bases). The CDR3 extends over 15 amino acids. Deletions cut 0 bases from V and 4 bases from J, with 12 bases between. The germline V gene encodes CDR1 MNHEY and CDR2 SVGAGI. CDR3 DNA: TGTGCCAGCAGTTACTCGGCAGGGGTACGCTATGGCTACACCTTC. It specifies CASSYSAGVRYGYTF.

The genes are TRBV4-3 and TRBJ2-4; a possible D gene is TRBD1 (5 bases). Germline V gene lookup returns CDR1 LGHNA and CDR2 YSLEER. Trimming pared 0 bases from V and 0 bases from J, leaving 21 bases between. The CDR3 spans 20 residues. The CDR3 region is CASSQDQGRTESVAKNIQYF. In DNA form, the CDR3 reads TGCGCCAGCAGCCAAGATCAGGGCAGAACGGAATCTGTAGCCAAAAACATTCAGTACTTC.

As DNA, the CDR3 is TGTGCCAGCAGCCAAGTTGAGGGTTTAATGACTAATGAAAAACTGTTTTTT. Translation: CASSQVEGLMTNEKLFF. This chain uses TRBV14 with TRBJ1-4; D uncertain. The CDR3 contains 17 residues. Germline loops: CDR1 SGHDN, CDR2 FVKESK. Trimming pared 1 base from V and 2 bases from J, leaving 14 bases between.

The V and J genes are TRBV5-1 and TRBJ1-4; 7 nucleotides agree with TRBD1. Germline CDR1 reads SGHRS; CDR2 reads YFSETQ. This CDR3 comprises 15 residues. V shed 0 bases and J 6 bases; nucleotides not matched to a gene: 5. The CDR3 is CASSLGDSLYEKLFF. The DNA for the CDR3 is TGCGCCAGCAGCTTGGGGGACAGCCTTTATGAAAAACTGTTTTTT.

This clone was recorded a few times. The gene calls are TRBV2 and TRBJ2-3; 7 nucleotides line up with TRBD2. With V trimmed by 2 bases and J by 2 bases, 7 bases remained unmatched. This CDR3 has 16 amino acids. Germline lookup yields CDR1 SNHLY and CDR2 FYNNEI. CDR3 region: CASSERLAAFTDTQYF. CDR3 bases: TGTGCCAGCAGTGAACGGCTAGCGGCCTTCACAGATACGCAGTATTTT.

CDR3 protein: CARSLYQAGATYNEQFF. CDR3 DNA: TGTGCCAGAAGCTTGTATCAGGCGGGAGCTACCTACAATGAGCAGTTCTTC. The V call is TRBV5-3, the J call TRBJ2-1; 7 positions match TRBD2. TRBV5-3 is an ORF for which the function is uncertain. V was pared by 1 base and J by 2 bases, with 9 bases of the junction left unmatched. The CDR3 totals 17 residues.

The chain joins TRBV9 to TRBJ2-7, with D possibly being TRBD2 (5 bases). Germline V CDR1 and CDR2: SGDLS, YYNGEE. The V gene lost 2 bases and the J gene lost 5 bases, with 14 bases spanning the gap. This CDR3 contains 14 residues. CDR3 sequence (DNA): TGTGCCAGCAGCGTGGATCCCTTCGGGGACGAGCAGTACTTC. Encoded protein: CASSVDPFGDEQYF.